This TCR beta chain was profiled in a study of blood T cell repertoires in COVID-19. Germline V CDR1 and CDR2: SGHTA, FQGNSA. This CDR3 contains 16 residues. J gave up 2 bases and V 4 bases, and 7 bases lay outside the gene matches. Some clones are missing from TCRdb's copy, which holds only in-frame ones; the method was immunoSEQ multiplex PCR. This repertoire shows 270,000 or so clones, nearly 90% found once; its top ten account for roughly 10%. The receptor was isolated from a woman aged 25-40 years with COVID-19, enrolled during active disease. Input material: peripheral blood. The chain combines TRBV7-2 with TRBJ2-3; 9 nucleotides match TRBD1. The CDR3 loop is CASSYGQGTLTDTQYF. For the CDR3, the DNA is TGTGCCAGCAGCTACGGACAGGGGACCCTCACAGATACGCAGTATTTT.